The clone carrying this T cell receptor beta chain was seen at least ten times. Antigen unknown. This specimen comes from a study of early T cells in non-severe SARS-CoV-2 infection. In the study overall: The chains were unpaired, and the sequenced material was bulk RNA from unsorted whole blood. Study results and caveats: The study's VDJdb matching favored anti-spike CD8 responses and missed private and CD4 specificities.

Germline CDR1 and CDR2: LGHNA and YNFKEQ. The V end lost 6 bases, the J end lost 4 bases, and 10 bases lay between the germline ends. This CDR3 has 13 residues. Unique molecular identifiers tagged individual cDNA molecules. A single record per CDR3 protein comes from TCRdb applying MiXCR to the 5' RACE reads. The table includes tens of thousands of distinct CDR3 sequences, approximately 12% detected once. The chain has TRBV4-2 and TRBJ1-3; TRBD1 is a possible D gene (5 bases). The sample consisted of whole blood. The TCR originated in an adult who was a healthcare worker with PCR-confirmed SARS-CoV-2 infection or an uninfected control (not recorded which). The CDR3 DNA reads TGTGCCAGCAGAGGGACGGCCGGAAACACCATATATTTT. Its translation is CASRGTAGNTIYF.